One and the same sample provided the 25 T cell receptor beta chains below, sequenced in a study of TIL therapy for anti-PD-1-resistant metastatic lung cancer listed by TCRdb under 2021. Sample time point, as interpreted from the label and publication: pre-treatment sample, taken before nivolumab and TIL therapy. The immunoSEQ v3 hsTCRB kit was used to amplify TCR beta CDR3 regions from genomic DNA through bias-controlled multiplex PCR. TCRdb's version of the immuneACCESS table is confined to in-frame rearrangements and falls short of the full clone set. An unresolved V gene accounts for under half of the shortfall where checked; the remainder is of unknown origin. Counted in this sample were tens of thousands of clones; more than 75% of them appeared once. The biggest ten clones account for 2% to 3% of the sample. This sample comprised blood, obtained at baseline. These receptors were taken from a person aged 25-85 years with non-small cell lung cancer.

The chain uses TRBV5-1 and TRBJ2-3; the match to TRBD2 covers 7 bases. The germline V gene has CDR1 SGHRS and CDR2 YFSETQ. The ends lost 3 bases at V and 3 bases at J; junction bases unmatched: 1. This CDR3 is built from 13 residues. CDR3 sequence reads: CASSSGGTDTQYF. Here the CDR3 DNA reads TGCGCCAGCAGCTCGGGGGGAACAGATACGCAGTATTTT.

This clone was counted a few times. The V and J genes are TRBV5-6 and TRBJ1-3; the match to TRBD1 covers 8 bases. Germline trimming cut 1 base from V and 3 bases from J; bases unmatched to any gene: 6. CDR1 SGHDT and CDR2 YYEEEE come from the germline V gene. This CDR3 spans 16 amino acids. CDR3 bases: TGTGCCAGCAGCTTGCTGGCAGGGGGCGGTGGAAACACCATATATTTT. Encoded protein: CASSLLAGGGGNTIYF. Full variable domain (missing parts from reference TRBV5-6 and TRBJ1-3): DAGVTQSPTHLIKTRGQQVTLRCSPKSGHDTVSWYQQALGQGPQFIFQYYEEEERQRGNFPDRFSGHQFPNYSSELNVNALLLGDSALYLCASSLLAGGGGNTIYFGEGSWLTVV.

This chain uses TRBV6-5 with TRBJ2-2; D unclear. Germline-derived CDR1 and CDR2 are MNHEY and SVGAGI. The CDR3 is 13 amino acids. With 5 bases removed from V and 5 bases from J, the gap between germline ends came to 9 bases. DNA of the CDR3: TGTGCCAGCAGTCTTATATTAACCGGGGAGCTGTTTTTT. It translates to CASSLILTGELFF.

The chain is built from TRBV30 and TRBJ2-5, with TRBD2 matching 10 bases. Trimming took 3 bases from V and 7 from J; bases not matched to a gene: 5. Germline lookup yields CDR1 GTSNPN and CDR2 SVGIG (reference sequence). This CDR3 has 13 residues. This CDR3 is CAWSGLAVRTQYF. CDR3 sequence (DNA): TGTGCCTGGAGCGGACTAGCGGTCCGGACCCAGTACTTC.

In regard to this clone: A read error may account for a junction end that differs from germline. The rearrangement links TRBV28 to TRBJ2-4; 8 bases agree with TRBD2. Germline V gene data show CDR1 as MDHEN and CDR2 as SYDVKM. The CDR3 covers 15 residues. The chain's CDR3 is CASSPVGLAQNIQYF. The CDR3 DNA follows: TGTGCCAGCAGTCCAGTCGGACTAGCCCAAAACATTCAGTACTTC.

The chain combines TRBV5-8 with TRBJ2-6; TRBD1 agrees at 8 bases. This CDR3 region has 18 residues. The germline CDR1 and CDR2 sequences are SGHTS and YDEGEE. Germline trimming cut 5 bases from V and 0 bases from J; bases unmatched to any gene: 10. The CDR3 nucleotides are TGTGCCAGCAGAGCGAGACAGGGGCGAAACTCTGGGGCCAACGTCCTGACTTTC. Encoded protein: CASRARQGRNSGANVLTF.

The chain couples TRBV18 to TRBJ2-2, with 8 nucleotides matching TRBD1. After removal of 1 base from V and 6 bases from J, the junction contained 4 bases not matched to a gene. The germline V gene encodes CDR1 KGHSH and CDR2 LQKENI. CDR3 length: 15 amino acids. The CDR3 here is CASSPRGTGSGELFF. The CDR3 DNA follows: TGTGCCAGCTCACCACGCGGGACAGGATCCGGGGAGCTGTTTTTT.

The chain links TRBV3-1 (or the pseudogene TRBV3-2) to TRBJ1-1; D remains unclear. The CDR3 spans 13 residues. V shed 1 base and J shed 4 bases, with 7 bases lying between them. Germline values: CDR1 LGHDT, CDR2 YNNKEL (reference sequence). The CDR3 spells CASSQVGGTEAFF. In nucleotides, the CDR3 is TGTGCCAGCAGCCAAGTGGGAGGCACTGAAGCTTTCTTT.

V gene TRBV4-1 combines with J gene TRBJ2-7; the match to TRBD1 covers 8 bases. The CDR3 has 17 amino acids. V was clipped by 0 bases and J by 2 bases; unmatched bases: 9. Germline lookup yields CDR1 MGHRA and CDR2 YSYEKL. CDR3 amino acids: CASSQDKQETGAYEQYF. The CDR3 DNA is TGCGCCAGCAGCCAAGATAAGCAAGAGACAGGGGCCTACGAGCAGTACTTC.

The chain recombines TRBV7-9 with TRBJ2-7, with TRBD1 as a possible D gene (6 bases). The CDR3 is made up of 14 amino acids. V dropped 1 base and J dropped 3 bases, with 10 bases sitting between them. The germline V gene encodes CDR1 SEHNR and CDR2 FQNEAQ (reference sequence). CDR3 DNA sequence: TGTGCCAGCAGCTTAGGGAGCAGGGGCTACGAGCAGTACTTC. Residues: CASSLGSRGYEQYF.

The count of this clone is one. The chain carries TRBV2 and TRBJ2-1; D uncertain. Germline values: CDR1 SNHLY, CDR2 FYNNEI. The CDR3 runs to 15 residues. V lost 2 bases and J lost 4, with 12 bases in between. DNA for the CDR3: TGTGCCAGCAGTGAACACACGGGTCTTTACAATGAGCAGTTCTTC. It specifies CASSEHTGLYNEQFF.

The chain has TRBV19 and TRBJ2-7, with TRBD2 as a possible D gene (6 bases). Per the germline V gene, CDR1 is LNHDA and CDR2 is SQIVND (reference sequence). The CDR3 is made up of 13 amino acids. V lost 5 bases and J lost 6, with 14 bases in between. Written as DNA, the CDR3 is TGTGCCAGTAGTCAGACTAGTACCGGCGAGCAGTACTTC. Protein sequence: CASSQTSTGEQYF.

The CDR3 protein is CASSLGLGQGNEQFF. The CDR3 coding sequence is TGTGCCAGCAGTTTAGGACTAGGCCAGGGCAATGAGCAGTTCTTC. This rearrangement joins TRBV2 to TRBJ2-1; 7 bases fit TRBD2. After removal of 5 bases from V and 6 bases from J, the junction contained 10 bases not matched to a gene. Germline loops: CDR1 SNHLY, CDR2 FYNNEI. There are 15 residues in the CDR3.

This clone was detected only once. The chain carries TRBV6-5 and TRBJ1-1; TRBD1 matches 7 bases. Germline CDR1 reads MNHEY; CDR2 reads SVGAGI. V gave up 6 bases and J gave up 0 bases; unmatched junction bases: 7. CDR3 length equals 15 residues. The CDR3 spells CASRYGTALNTEAFF. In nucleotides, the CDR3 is TGTGCCAGCAGGTACGGGACAGCTTTGAACACTGAAGCTTTCTTT.

In DNA form, the CDR3 reads TGCGCCAGCAGCTTACGCGGGACAGGGGGCGACGAGCAGTACTTC. It translates to CASSLRGTGGDEQYF. The rearrangement uses TRBV5-1 and TRBJ2-7; 12 nucleotides align to TRBD1. J was trimmed by 5 bases and V by 2 bases; bases with no gene match: 5. There are 15 residues in the CDR3. Germline CDR1 is SGHRS and CDR2 is YFSETQ.

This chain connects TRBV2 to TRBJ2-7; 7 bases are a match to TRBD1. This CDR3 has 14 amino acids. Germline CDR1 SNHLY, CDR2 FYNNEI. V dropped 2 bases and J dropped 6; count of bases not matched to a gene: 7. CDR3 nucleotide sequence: TGTGCCAGCAGTGAAAATGACAGGGAAGGCGAGCAGTACTTC. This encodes CASSENDREGEQYF.

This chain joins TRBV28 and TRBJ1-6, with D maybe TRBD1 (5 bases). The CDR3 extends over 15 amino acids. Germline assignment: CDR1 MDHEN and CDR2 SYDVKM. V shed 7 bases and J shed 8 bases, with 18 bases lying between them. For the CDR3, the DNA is TGTGCCAGCAATGGCCGGGACTCGGGGGATTCACCCCTCCACTTT. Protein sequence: CASNGRDSGDSPLHF.

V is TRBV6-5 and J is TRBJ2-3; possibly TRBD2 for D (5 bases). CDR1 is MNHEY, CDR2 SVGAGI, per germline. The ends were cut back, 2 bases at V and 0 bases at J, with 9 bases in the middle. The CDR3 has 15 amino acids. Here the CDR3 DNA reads TGTGCCAGCAGTTACCCGACGGGAAGCACAGATACGCAGTATTTT. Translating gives CASSYPTGSTDTQYF.

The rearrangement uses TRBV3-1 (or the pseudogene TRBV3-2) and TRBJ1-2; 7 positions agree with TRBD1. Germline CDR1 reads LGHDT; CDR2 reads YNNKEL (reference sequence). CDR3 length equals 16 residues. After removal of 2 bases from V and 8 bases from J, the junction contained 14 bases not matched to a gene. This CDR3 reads CASSQIGTVTGGGYTF. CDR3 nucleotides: TGTGCCAGCAGCCAAATAGGGACAGTGACCGGGGGGGGCTACACCTTC.

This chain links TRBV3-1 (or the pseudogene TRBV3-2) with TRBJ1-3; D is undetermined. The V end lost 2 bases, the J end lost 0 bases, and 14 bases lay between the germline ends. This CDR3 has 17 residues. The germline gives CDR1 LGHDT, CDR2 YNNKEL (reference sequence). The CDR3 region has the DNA TGTGCCAGCAGCCAAATGGCCGGCGGGAGCTCTGGAAACACCATATATTTT. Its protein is CASSQMAGGSSGNTIYF.

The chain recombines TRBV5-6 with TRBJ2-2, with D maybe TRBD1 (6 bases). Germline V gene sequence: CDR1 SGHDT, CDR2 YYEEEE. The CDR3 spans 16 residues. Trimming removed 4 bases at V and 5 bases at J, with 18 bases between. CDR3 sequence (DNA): TGTGCCAGCAGCGGGACGAGGGGGTTACGAACCGGGGAGCTGTTTTTT. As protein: CASSGTRGLRTGELFF.

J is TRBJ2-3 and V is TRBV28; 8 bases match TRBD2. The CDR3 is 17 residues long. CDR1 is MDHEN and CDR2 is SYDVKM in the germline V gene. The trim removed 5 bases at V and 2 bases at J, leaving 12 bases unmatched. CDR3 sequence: CASSPITGGRYTDTQYF. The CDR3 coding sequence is TGTGCCAGCAGTCCCATTACCGGCGGGAGGTACACAGATACGCAGTATTTT.

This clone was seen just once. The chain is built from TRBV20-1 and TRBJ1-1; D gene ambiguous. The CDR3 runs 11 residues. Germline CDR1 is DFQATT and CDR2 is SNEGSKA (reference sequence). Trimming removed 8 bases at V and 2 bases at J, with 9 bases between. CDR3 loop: CSSRSNTEAFF. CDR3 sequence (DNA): TGCAGTTCAAGATCCAACACTGAAGCTTTCTTT.

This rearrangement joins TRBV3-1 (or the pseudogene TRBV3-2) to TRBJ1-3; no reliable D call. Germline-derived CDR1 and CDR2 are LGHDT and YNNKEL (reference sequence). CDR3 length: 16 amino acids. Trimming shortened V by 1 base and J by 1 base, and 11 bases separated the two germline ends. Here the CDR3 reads CASSQARRESGNTIYF. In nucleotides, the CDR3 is TGTGCCAGCAGCCAAGCCCGTAGGGAATCTGGAAACACCATATATTTT.

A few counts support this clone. CDR3 DNA sequence: TGTGCCAGCAGCACGCACGTGAACACTGAAGCTTTCTTT. It specifies CASSTHVNTEAFF. The chain couples TRBV9 to TRBJ1-1; no reliable D call. The V end lost 4 bases, the J end lost 0 bases, and 7 bases lay between the germline ends. Germline lookup yields CDR1 SGDLS and CDR2 YYNGEE. The CDR3 extends over 13 amino acids.